These 16 T cell receptor beta chains came from one sample sequenced in a study of cytomegalovirus exposure and HLA in healthy donors. PCR employed 60 Vbeta and 13 Jbeta primers. Sequenced by immunoSEQ multiplex PCR; TCRdb stores in-frame clones only, minus some. The sample lists some 170,000 clones, 55% to 75% seen once, with 2% to 3% in the top ten. The sequenced material came from PBMCs. The receptors originated from a human donor in good health.

The rearrangement links TRBV9 to TRBJ2-2; no firm D call. The length of the CDR3 is 14 residues. Germline V gene lookup returns CDR1 SGDLS and CDR2 YYNGEE. Trimming removed 7 bases at V and 0 bases at J, with 10 bases between. The CDR3 DNA reads as TGTGCCAGCGAAGCGAGAACGAACACCGGGGAGCTGTTTTTT. Protein: CASEARTNTGELFF.

This clone was seen just once. This chain joins TRBV27 and TRBJ2-5; 7 bases are shared with TRBD1. The assigned J gene may be wrong: the sequence end matches TRBJ2-7 better. The CDR3 is 14 residues long. CDR1 is MNHEY, CDR2 SMNVEV, per germline (reference sequence). The DNA for the CDR3 is TGTGCCAGCAGTTTGGGGACAGATAGGTACGAGCAGTACTTC. It specifies CASSLGTDRYEQYF.

The chain joins TRBV6-9 to TRBJ1-1, with 9 nucleotides matching TRBD1. Looked up from germline, CDR1 is MNHGY and CDR2 is SVAAGI. The CDR3 totals 14 residues. Losses at the gene ends were 7 bases for V and 3 bases for J; bases not matched to a gene: 6. CDR3 DNA sequence: TGTGCCAGCAACCAGACAGGGGGACACACTGAAGCTTTCTTT. Translation: CASNQTGGHTEAFF.

The chain joins TRBV16 to TRBJ1-1; D unresolved. The CDR3 contains 13 residues. Per germline, CDR1 KGHSY and CDR2 FQNENV. Trimming cost V 0 bases and J 7 bases, with 9 bases left between them. The CDR3 sequence: CASSQSSRCEAFF. The DNA for the CDR3 is TGTGCCAGCAGCCAATCCTCGAGGTGTGAAGCTTTCTTT.

The chain links TRBV6-5 to TRBJ1-1; perhaps TRBD1 as D (5 bases). V shed 3 bases and J shed 5 bases, with 13 bases lying between them. Germline V gene data show CDR1 as MNHEY and CDR2 as SVGAGI. The CDR3 has 14 amino acids. CDR3 residues: CASSYFRVETEAFF. The CDR3 nucleotides read TGTGCCAGCAGTTATTTCAGGGTTGAGACTGAAGCTTTCTTT.

CDR3 region: CASSWSGSYEQYF. The CDR3 coding sequence is TGTGCCAGCAGTTGGTCCGGGTCCTACGAGCAGTACTTC. The chain links TRBV27 to TRBJ2-7; D is undetermined. The CDR3 loop spans 13 amino acids. Trimming stripped 4 bases from V and 1 base from J, with 8 bases between. Germline V gene data show CDR1 as MNHEY and CDR2 as SMNVEV (reference sequence).

V usage is TRBV9 and J usage is TRBJ2-7, with 11 bases aligning to TRBD2. V gave up 0 bases and J gave up 5 bases; unmatched junction bases: 4. Germline lookup yields CDR1 SGDLS and CDR2 YYNGEE. The CDR3 runs to 15 residues. In DNA form, the CDR3 reads TGTGCCAGCAGCGTAGGTGGACTAGCGGGTAACGAGCAGTACTTC. Translated: CASSVGGLAGNEQYF.

CDR3 protein: CASSARGRSSYEQYF. CDR3 sequence (DNA): TGTGCCAGCAGCGCACGTGGTCGGAGCTCCTACGAGCAGTACTTC. J is TRBJ2-7 and V is TRBV6-5, with D hard to call. Germline CDR1 reads MNHEY; CDR2 reads SVGAGI. The V end was cut by 6 bases, the J end by 0 bases, with 15 bases between. This CDR3 is built from 15 residues.

Points on this clone: An end of the junction does not agree with germline; a read error may underlie this. This CDR3 reads CAISEVGTGNTGELFF. Here the CDR3 DNA reads TGTGCCATCAGTGAAGTCGGGACAGGGAACACCGGGGAGCTGTTTTTT. V gene TRBV6-1 combines with J gene TRBJ2-2, with 8 positions matching TRBD1. Germline CDR1 and CDR2: MNHNS and SASEGT. This CDR3 is 16 amino acids long.

This chain uses TRBV7-2 with TRBJ2-5; no clear D gene. The CDR3 loop spans 14 amino acids. The ends were cut back, 2 bases at V and 0 bases at J, with 7 bases in the middle. CDR1 and CDR2 from the germline V gene are SGHTA and FQGNSA. The CDR3 spells CASSLIPYQETQYF. DNA of the CDR3: TGTGCCAGCAGCTTAATCCCGTACCAAGAGACCCAGTACTTC.

The chain links TRBV9 to TRBJ1-1; the D gene is possibly TRBD1 (5 bases). The CDR3 totals 14 residues. V was shortened by 3 bases and J by 2 bases, with 11 bases between the two germline ends. Per the germline V gene, CDR1 is SGDLS and CDR2 is YYNGEE. The CDR3 DNA sequence: TGTGCCAGCAGCGCGGAGGGGATTAACACTGAAGCTTTCTTT. It specifies CASSAEGINTEAFF.

This clone was seen only a few times. The CDR3 coding sequence is TGTGCCAGCAGCACGACAGGGGGCTTTCAGCCCCAGCATTTT. This translates into CASSTTGGFQPQHF. This chain joins TRBV7-3 and TRBJ1-5; 10 bases map to TRBD1. This CDR3 contains 14 residues. Germline trimming cut 5 bases from V and 6 bases from J; bases unmatched to any gene: 4. Germline values: CDR1 SGHTA, CDR2 FQGTGA.

J is TRBJ1-6 and V is TRBV7-2, with D possibly being TRBD1 (6 bases). Germline CDR1 reads SGHTA; CDR2 reads FQGNSA. The CDR3 is made up of 12 amino acids. Trimming took off 8 bases at V and 7 bases at J, with 9 bases between the two ends. The CDR3 reads CASGGQNSPLHF. The CDR3 coding sequence is TGTGCCAGCGGAGGACAGAATTCACCCCTCCACTTT.

The chain recombines TRBV6-1 with TRBJ2-3, with 9 bases that match TRBD2. The CDR3 is 15 amino acids. Germline CDR1 is MNHNS and CDR2 is SASEGT. Trimming took 6 bases from V and 7 from J; bases not matched to a gene: 11. CDR3 nucleotide sequence: TGTGCCAGCAGACCCGGGGAGCGGGGGGTATATACGCAGTATTTT. This encodes CASRPGERGVYTQYF.

In this sample, this clone turned up once. This chain joins TRBV5-4 and TRBJ2-7; no clear D gene. The germline CDR1 and CDR2 sequences are SGHNT and YYREEE (reference sequence). The CDR3 runs to 13 residues. V dropped 3 bases and J dropped 1 base, with 8 bases sitting between them. CDR3 loop: CASSWPFSYEQYF. CDR3 bases: TGTGCCAGCAGCTGGCCCTTTTCCTACGAGCAGTACTTC.

A few counts support this clone. This chain links TRBV19 with TRBJ1-5; tentatively, D is TRBD1 (6 bases). The length of the CDR3 is 14 residues. V dropped 5 bases and J dropped 7 bases, with 15 bases sitting between them. In germline, CDR1 is LNHDA, CDR2 SQIVND (reference sequence). The CDR3 region has the DNA TGTGCCAGTAGTGAACAGGGTGCCGGGCAGCCCCAGCATTTT. It translates to CASSEQGAGQPQHF.